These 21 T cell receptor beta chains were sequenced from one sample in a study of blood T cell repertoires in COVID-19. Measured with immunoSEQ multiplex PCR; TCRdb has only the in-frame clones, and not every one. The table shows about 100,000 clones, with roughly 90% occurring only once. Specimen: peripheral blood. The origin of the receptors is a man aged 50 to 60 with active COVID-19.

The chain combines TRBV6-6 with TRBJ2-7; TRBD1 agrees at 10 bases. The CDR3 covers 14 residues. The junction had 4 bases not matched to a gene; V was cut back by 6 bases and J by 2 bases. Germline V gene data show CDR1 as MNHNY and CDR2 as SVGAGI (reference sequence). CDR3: CASRTGTGAYEQYF. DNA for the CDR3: TGTGCCAGCAGAACCGGGACAGGGGCCTACGAGCAGTACTTC.

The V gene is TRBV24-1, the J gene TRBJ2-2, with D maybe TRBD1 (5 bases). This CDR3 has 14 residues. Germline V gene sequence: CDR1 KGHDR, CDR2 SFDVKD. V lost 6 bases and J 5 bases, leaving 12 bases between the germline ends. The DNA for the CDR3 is TGTGCCACCAGTCACCAGGGAATTACCGGGGAGCTGTTTTTT. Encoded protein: CATSHQGITGELFF.

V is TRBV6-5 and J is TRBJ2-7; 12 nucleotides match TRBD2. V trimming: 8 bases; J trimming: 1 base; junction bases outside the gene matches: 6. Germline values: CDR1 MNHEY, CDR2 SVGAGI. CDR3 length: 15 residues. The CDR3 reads CASARGTSGSYEQYF. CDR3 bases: TGTGCCAGCGCCCGGGGGACTAGCGGGTCCTACGAGCAGTACTTC.

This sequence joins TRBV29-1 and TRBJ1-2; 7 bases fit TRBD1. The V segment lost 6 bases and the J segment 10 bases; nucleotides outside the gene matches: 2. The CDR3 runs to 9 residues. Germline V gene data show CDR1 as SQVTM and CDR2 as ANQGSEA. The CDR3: CSVTGDYTF. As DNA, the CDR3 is TGCAGCGTCACAGGGGACTACACCTTC.

The CDR3 bases are TGTGCCAGCAGTTTAACCGGTAGGGGGCGGCAGCCCCAGCATTTT. Translated: CASSLTGRGRQPQHF. This sequence joins TRBV28 and TRBJ1-5; 7 bases align to TRBD1. V shed 2 bases, J shed 7 bases, and the junction held 8 bases outside the gene matches. Germline loops: CDR1 MDHEN, CDR2 SYDVKM. CDR3 length equals 15 residues. The whole variable domain, filled in from reference TRBV28 and TRBJ1-5, reads DVKVTQSSRYLVKRTGEKVFLECVQDMDHENMFWYRQDPGLGLRLIYFSYDVKMKEKGDIPEGYSVSREKKERFSLILESASTNQTSMYLCASSLTGRGRQPQHFGDGTRLSIL.

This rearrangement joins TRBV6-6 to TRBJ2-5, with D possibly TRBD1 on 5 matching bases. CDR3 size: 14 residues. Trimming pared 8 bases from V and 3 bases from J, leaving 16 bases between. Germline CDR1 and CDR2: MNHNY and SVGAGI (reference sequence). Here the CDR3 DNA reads TGTGCCAGCCGCTGGGGCGTTGTCGAAGAGACCCAGTACTTC. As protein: CASRWGVVEETQYF.

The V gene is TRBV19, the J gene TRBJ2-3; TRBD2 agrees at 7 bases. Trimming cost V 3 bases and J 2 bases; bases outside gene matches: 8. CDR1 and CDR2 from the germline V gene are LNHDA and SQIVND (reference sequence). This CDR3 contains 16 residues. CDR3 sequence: CASSMSGGRITDTQYF. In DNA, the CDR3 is TGTGCCAGTAGTATGTCGGGCGGGAGAATCACAGATACGCAGTATTTT. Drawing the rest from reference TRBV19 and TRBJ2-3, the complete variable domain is DGGITQSPKYLFRKEGQNVTLSCEQNLNHDAMYWYRQDPGQGLRLIYYSQIVNDFQKGDIAEGYSVSREKKESFPLTVTSAQKNPTAFYLCASSMSGGRITDTQYFGPGTRLTVL.

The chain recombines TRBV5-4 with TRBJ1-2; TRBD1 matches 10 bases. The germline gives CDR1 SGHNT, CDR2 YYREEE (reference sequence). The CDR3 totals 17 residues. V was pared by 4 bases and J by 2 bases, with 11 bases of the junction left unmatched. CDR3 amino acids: CASSVDRGRRRNYGYTF. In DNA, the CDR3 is TGTGCCAGCAGCGTCGACAGGGGGCGAAGAAGGAACTATGGCTACACCTTC.

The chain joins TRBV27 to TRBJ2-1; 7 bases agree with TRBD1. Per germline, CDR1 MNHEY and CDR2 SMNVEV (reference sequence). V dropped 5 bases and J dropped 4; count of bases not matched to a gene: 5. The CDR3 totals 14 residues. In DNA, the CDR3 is TGTGCCAGCAGTAGACAGGGTGTGTACAATGAGCAGTTCTTC. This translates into CASSRQGVYNEQFF.

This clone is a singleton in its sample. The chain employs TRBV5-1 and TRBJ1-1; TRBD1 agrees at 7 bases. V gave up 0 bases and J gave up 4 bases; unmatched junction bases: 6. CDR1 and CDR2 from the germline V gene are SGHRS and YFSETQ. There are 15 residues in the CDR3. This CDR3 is CASSLGDQGGTEAFF. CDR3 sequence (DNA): TGCGCCAGCAGCTTGGGAGACCAGGGGGGCACTGAAGCTTTCTTT.

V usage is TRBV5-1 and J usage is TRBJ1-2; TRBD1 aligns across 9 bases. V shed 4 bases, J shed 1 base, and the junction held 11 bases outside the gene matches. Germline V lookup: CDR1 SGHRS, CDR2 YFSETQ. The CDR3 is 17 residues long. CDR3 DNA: TGCGCCAGCAGCCCTCGGACAGGGGCGGGGAGTAACTATGGCTACACCTTC. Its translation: CASSPRTGAGSNYGYTF.

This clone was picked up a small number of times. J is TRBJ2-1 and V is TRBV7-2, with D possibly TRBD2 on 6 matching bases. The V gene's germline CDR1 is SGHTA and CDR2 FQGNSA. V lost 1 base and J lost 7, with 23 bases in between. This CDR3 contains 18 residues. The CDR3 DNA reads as TGTGCCAGCAGCTTAGGGGGGAGGACCAGAATCCAACTTAATGAGCAGTTCTTC. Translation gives CASSLGGRTRIQLNEQFF.

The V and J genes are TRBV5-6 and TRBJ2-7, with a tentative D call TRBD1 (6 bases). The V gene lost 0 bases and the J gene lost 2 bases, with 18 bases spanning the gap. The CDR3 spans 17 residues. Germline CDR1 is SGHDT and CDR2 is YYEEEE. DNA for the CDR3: TGTGCCAGCAGCTTGGGTTTAAGTCGCGCAGGGGCCTACGAGCAGTACTTC. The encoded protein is CASSLGLSRAGAYEQYF. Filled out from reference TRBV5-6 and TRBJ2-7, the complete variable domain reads DAGVTQSPTHLIKTRGQQVTLRCSPKSGHDTVSWYQQALGQGPQFIFQYYEEEERQRGNFPDRFSGHQFPNYSSELNVNALLLGDSALYLCASSLGLSRAGAYEQYFGPGTRLTVT.

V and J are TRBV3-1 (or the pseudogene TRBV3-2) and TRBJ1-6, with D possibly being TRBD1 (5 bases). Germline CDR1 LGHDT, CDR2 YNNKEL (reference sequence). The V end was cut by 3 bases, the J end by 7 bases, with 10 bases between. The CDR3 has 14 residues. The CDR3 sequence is CASSQDGGNSPLHF. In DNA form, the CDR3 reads TGTGCCAGCAGCCAGGACGGGGGAAATTCACCCCTCCACTTT.

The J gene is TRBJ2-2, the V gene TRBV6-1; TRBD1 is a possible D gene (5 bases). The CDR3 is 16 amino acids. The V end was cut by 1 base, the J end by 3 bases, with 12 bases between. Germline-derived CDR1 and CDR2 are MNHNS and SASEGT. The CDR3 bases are TGTGCCAGCAGTGAAGTAGCAGGGTACTACACCGGGGAGCTGTTTTTT. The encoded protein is CASSEVAGYYTGELFF.

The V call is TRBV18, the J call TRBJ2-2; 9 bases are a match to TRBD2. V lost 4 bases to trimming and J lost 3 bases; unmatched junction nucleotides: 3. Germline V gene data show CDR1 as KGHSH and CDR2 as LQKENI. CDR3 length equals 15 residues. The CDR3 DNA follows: TGTGCCAGCTCACTAGCGGGAGAGCACACCGGGGAGCTGTTTTTT. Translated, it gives CASSLAGEHTGELFF.

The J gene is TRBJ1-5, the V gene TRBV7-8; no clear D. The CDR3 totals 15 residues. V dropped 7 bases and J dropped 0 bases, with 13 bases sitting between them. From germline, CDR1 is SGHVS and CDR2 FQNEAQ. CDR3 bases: TGTGCCAGCACCCTTGGCGGATATAGCAATCAGCCCCAGCATTTT. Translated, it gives CASTLGGYSNQPQHF.

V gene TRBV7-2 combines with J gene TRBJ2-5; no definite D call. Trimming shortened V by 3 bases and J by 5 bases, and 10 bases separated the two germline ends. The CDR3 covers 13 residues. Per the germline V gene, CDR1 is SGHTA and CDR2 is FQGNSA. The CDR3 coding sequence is TGTGCCAGCAGCTTTGGCTCGTATGAGACCCAGTACTTC. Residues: CASSFGSYETQYF.

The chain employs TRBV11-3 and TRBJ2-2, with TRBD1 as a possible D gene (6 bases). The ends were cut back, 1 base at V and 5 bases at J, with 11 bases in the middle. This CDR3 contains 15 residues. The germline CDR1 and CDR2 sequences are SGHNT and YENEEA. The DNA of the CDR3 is TGTGCCAGCAGCTTAGGACAGGTCAAGACCGGGGAGCTGTTTTTT. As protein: CASSLGQVKTGELFF.

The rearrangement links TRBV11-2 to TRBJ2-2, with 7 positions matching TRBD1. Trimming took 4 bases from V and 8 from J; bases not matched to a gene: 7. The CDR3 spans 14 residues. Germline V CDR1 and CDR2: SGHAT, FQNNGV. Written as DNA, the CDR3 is TGTGCCAGCAGCTCCATACAGGGGAAAGGGGAGCTGTTTTTT. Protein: CASSSIQGKGELFF.

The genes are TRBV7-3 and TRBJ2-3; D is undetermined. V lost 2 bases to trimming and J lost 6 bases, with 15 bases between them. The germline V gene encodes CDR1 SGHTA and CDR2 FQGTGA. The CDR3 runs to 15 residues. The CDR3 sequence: CASSLGPYPKDTQYF. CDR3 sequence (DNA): TGTGCCAGCAGCTTAGGGCCATACCCGAAGGATACGCAGTATTTT. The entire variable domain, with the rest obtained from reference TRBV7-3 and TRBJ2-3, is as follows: GAGVSQTPSNKVTEKGKYVELRCDPISGHTALYWYRQSLGQGPEFLIYFQGTGAADDSGLPNDRFFAVRPEGSVSTLKIQRTERGDSAVYLCASSLGPYPKDTQYFGPGTRLTVL.